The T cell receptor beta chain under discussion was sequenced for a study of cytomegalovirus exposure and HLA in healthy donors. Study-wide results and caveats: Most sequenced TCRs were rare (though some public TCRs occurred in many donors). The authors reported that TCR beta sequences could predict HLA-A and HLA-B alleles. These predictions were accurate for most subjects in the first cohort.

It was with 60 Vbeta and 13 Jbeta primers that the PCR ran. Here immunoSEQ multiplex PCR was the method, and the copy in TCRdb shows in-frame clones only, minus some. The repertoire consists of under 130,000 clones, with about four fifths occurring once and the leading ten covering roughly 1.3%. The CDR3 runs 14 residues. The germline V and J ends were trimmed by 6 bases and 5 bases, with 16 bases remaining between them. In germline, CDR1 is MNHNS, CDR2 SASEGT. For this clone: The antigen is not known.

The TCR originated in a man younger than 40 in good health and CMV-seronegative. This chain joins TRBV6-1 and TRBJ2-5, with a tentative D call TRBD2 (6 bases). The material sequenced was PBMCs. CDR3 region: CASRTGLSGETQYF. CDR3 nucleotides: TGTGCCAGCAGGACGGGACTTTCGGGGGAGACCCAGTACTTC.